These 23 T cell receptor beta chains share one sample of origin, sequenced in a study of PD-1 blockade in classical Hodgkin lymphoma. Every patient experienced relapse after autologous stem cell transplantation, and brentuximab vedotin exposure varied. Profiled with immunoSEQ multiplex PCR; TCRdb holds only in-frame clones, not every one. The repertoire holds about 110,000 clones, about 88% seen once, with 15% to 20% in the top ten. The source material was peripheral blood mononuclear cells (PBMCs), sampled before the second cycle of nivolumab. The receptors originated from a human donor with classical Hodgkin lymphoma.

The CDR3 is CASSLGDRGGSTEAFF. Written as DNA, the CDR3 is TGCGCCAGCAGCTTGGGGGACAGGGGAGGGAGCACTGAAGCTTTCTTT. The V call is TRBV5-1, the J call TRBJ1-1, with TRBD1 matching over 10 bases. The germline CDR1 and CDR2 sequences are SGHRS and YFSETQ. Unmatched junction bases numbered 6, after V lost 0 bases and J lost 4 bases. The CDR3 totals 16 residues.

This chain uses TRBV4-1 with TRBJ1-4, with D maybe TRBD1 (6 bases). Germline V gene sequence: CDR1 MGHRA, CDR2 YSYEKL. This CDR3 has 15 residues. Trimming stripped 3 bases from V and 5 bases from J, with 13 bases between. The CDR3 DNA follows: TGCGCCAGCAGCCAGTCACAGGGTGAGAATGAAAAACTGTTTTTT. Its protein is CASSQSQGENEKLFF.

The V call is TRBV5-1, the J call TRBJ2-5; TRBD1 aligns across 8 bases. This CDR3 has 14 residues. The germline CDR1 and CDR2 sequences are SGHRS and YFSETQ. With V trimmed by 4 bases and J by 4 bases, 6 bases remained unmatched. CDR3 loop: CASSIGQGRETQYF. In DNA, the CDR3 is TGCGCCAGCAGCATAGGACAGGGCCGAGAGACCCAGTACTTC.

The chain has TRBV5-6 and TRBJ1-2; weak D call: TRBD1 (6 bases). This CDR3 has 15 amino acids. V gave up 5 bases and J gave up 8 bases, with 22 bases separating them. Germline loops: CDR1 SGHDT, CDR2 YYEEEE. The CDR3, as DNA: TGTGCCAGCAGGAACCAACCCGGGACACCCCCCGGCTACACCTTC. It encodes CASRNQPGTPPGYTF.

This chain connects TRBV9 to TRBJ1-3, with 12 nucleotides matching TRBD1. V shed 5 bases, J shed 8 bases, and the junction held 5 bases outside the gene matches. The V gene's germline CDR1 is SGDLS and CDR2 YYNGEE. The CDR3 covers 14 residues. CDR3 region: CASSRDRGPYTIYF. The CDR3 DNA reads TGTGCCAGCAGTAGGGACAGGGGGCCTTACACCATATATTTT.

CDR3 residues: CASRTGGTEAFF. The CDR3 DNA follows: TGTGCCAGCCGGACAGGAGGCACTGAAGCTTTCTTT. The rearrangement joins TRBV28 to TRBJ1-1; 7 bases fit TRBD1. Germline V lookup: CDR1 MDHEN, CDR2 SYDVKM. V lost 8 bases and J lost 4; bases outside the gene matches: 4. The CDR3 totals 12 residues.

The chain joins TRBV19 to TRBJ2-1; D might be TRBD1 (5 bases). The germline V and J ends were trimmed by 1 base and 5 bases, with 9 bases remaining between them. Per the germline V gene, CDR1 is LNHDA and CDR2 is SQIVND (reference sequence). The CDR3 is 14 residues long. The CDR3 nucleotides are TGTGCCAGTAGTATAGGAGAAGGGGACAATGAGCAGTTCTTC. As protein: CASSIGEGDNEQFF. Together with reference TRBV19 and TRBJ2-1, the CDR3 gives the full variable domain: DGGITQSPKYLFRKEGQNVTLSCEQNLNHDAMYWYRQDPGQGLRLIYYSQIVNDFQKGDIAEGYSVSREKKESFPLTVTSAQKNPTAFYLCASSIGEGDNEQFFGPGTRLTVL.

This chain joins TRBV19 and TRBJ1-1, with 9 nucleotides matching TRBD1. The J segment lost 4 bases and the V segment lost 4 bases, leaving 4 bases of the junction unmatched. The CDR3 is 14 amino acids. Germline V gene sequence: CDR1 LNHDA, CDR2 SQIVND (reference sequence). CDR3 amino acids: CASSKQGALTEAFF. CDR3 coding DNA: TGTGCCAGTAGTAAACAGGGGGCGCTCACTGAAGCTTTCTTT.

The chain employs TRBV14 and TRBJ2-5; no clear D gene. This CDR3 has 16 amino acids. Germline CDR1 and CDR2: SGHDN and FVKESK. Trimming took off 0 bases at V and 2 bases at J, with 13 bases between the two ends. In DNA form, the CDR3 reads TGTGCCAGCAGCCAAGAGGGATTGAAAGCTCAAGAGACCCAGTACTTC. It specifies CASSQEGLKAQETQYF.

The chain carries TRBV28 and TRBJ2-7; tentatively, D is TRBD1 or TRBD2 (6 bases each). CDR3 length equals 13 residues. V was trimmed by 8 bases and J by 3 bases, leaving 14 bases between them. Per the germline V gene, CDR1 is MDHEN and CDR2 is SYDVKM. CDR3 amino acids: CASWGAGNYEQYF. In DNA, the CDR3 is TGTGCCAGCTGGGGGGCGGGGAACTACGAGCAGTACTTC.

The chain uses TRBV6-6 and TRBJ2-5; D gene ambiguous. Deletions cut 2 bases from V and 5 bases from J, with 18 bases between. Germline V lookup: CDR1 MNHNY, CDR2 SVGAGI (reference sequence). This CDR3 is 16 amino acids long. The chain's CDR3 is CASSYATLGSQETQYF. DNA of the CDR3: TGTGCCAGCAGTTACGCCACGTTGGGTAGTCAGGAGACCCAGTACTTC.

V usage is TRBV6-5 and J usage is TRBJ2-1; D unresolved. This CDR3 region has 11 residues. Deletions cut 6 bases from V and 10 bases from J, with 10 bases between. Germline V gene sequence: CDR1 MNHEY, CDR2 SVGAGI. The chain's CDR3 is CASRVSGEQFF. DNA of the CDR3: TGTGCCAGCAGGGTATCGGGCGAGCAGTTCTTC.

To note about this clone: Additional DNA sequences in this sample encode the identical CDR3. CDR3 sequence: CASSQGTGLAYEQYF. The CDR3 DNA follows: TGCGCCAGTAGCCAGGGGACAGGGTTGGCTTACGAGCAGTACTTC. This chain connects TRBV5-1 to TRBJ2-7, with 9 bases fitting TRBD1. The CDR3 length is 15 residues. In germline, CDR1 is SGHRS, CDR2 YFSETQ. J gave up 4 bases and V 8 bases, and 13 bases lay outside the gene matches.

This chain uses TRBV2 with TRBJ2-3; D might be TRBD1 (8 bases). CDR1 and CDR2 from the germline V gene are SNHLY and FYNNEI. The CDR3 is 15 residues long. V lost 9 bases, J lost 1 base, and 17 bases lay in between. CDR3 sequence (DNA): TGTGCCAGACAGGGGGGGGTGGAGGGCACAGATACGCAGTATTTT. Translation: CARQGGVEGTDTQYF.

This clone was seen a few times. CDR3 nucleotide sequence: TGTGCCAGCAGCCAAACAAGAAACTATGGCTACACCTTC. Its protein product is CASSQTRNYGYTF. The rearrangement joins TRBV7-9 to TRBJ1-2; the D is unclear. V gave up 5 bases and J gave up 2 bases, with 9 bases separating them. CDR1 is SEHNR and CDR2 is FQNEAQ in the germline V gene (reference sequence). This CDR3 spans 13 amino acids.

The chain links TRBV30 to TRBJ1-2; D unclear. Trimming took off 1 base at V and 3 bases at J, with 15 bases between the two ends. Germline CDR1 reads GTSNPN; CDR2 reads SVGIG (reference sequence). CDR3 length: 15 amino acids. The CDR3 spells CAWSGLGTKYYGYTF. DNA of the CDR3: TGTGCCTGGAGTGGATTAGGAACGAAGTACTATGGCTACACCTTC.

The chain links TRBV28 to TRBJ2-4; the D gene could be TRBD1 or TRBD2 (6 bases each). With 5 bases removed from V and 3 bases from J, the gap between germline ends came to 17 bases. This CDR3 is 16 amino acids long. CDR1 and CDR2 from the germline V gene are MDHEN and SYDVKM. The CDR3 nucleotides read TGTGCCAGCAGTCCCCTGGGGGGCGTCGGCAAAAACATTCAGTACTTC. Amino acid sequence: CASSPLGGVGKNIQYF.

This rearrangement joins TRBV5-1 to TRBJ2-1, with no clear D. V lost 3 bases and J 0 bases, leaving 13 bases between the germline ends. CDR3 length: 16 residues. CDR1 and CDR2 from the germline V gene are SGHRS and YFSETQ. The CDR3 DNA follows: TGCGCCAGCAGCTCCGCCGCGTTTAGCTCCTACAATGAGCAGTTCTTC. Residues: CASSSAAFSSYNEQFF.

The chain has TRBV19 and TRBJ1-4; D is possibly TRBD1 (5 bases). With 5 bases removed from V and 8 bases from J, the gap between germline ends came to 15 bases. Germline V gives CDR1 LNHDA, CDR2 SQIVND (reference sequence). The CDR3 is 14 amino acids. CDR3 bases: TGTGCCAGTAGTTTCGGGGGTATGTTGGAAAAACTGTTTTTT. Encoded protein: CASSFGGMLEKLFF.

This clone was recorded once. The chain uses TRBV6-5 and TRBJ2-7; unclear D gene. The CDR3 is 16 amino acids. Between the trimmed V and J ends, which lost 2 bases and 2 bases, there was a span of 16 bases. Germline CDR1 is MNHEY and CDR2 is SVGAGI. The CDR3 DNA follows: TGTGCCAGCAGTTACCTCCATAGGAGATCCCCCTACGAGCAGTACTTC. It is translated as CASSYLHRRSPYEQYF.

The genes are TRBV28 and TRBJ2-7, with 7 bases matching TRBD1. The V and J ends lost 6 bases and 2 bases, in that order; junction bases with no gene match: 10. The germline CDR1 and CDR2 sequences are MDHEN and SYDVKM. CDR3 size: 15 residues. In DNA, the CDR3 is TGTGCCAGCAGCTCCCGCGACAGGGTGCCCTACGAGCAGTACTTC. It specifies CASSSRDRVPYEQYF.

The rearrangement uses TRBV6-1 and TRBJ1-1; a weak D match, TRBD1 (5 bases). This CDR3 is built from 13 residues. Germline CDR1 and CDR2: MNHNS and SASEGT. V lost 6 bases and J 4 bases, leaving 12 bases between the germline ends. CDR3 sequence reads: CASRITGGTEAFF. The CDR3 DNA reads TGTGCCAGCAGAATCACCGGGGGCACTGAAGCTTTCTTT.

The V gene is TRBV4-2, the J gene TRBJ2-1; TRBD2 matches at 8 bases. Trimming removed 0 bases from V and 2 bases from J; junction bases left unmatched: 6. This CDR3 is 17 amino acids long. Per germline, CDR1 LGHNA and CDR2 YNFKEQ. This CDR3 reads CASSQDELAATYNEQFF. As DNA, the CDR3 is TGTGCCAGCAGCCAAGATGAACTAGCGGCCACCTACAATGAGCAGTTCTTC.